The rows below give T cell receptor beta chains drawn from one sample of a study of T cell responses to AZD1222 COVID-19 vaccine. Assay: immunoSEQ multiplex PCR; the TCRdb copy retains only in-frame clones and omits some. The repertoire holds 90,000 to 130,000 clones, with 85% to 90% as singletons. This specimen consisted of peripheral blood, obtained 28 days after the second AZD1222 dose. The receptors stem from an adult who received the AZD1222 COVID-19 vaccine. CDR3s include the opening cysteine and the closing phenylalanine or tryptophan. A D gene is named only where the DNA matches it firmly. Clone size appears in some rows only: once, few, many, or a class for an expanded clone.

d_gene	j_gene	abundance	v_gene	CDR3aa	CDR3nt
TRBD2	TRBJ2-1	.	TRBV28	CASSLVGLAVLSSYNEQFF	TGTGCCAGCAGTTTGGTCGGACTAGCGGTTCTAAGTTCCTACAATGAGCAGTTCTTC
TRBD1	TRBJ1-1	.	TRBV2	CASSQGQGREAFF	TGTGCCAGCAGTCAGGGACAGGGAAGGGAAGCTTTCTTT
.	TRBJ1-4	once	TRBV11-3	CASSLTGVSLPNEKLFF	TGTGCCAGCAGCCTCACCGGTGTTTCTCTACCTAATGAAAAACTGTTTTTT
.	TRBJ2-2	.	TRBV19	CASSTLQGPGSTGELFF	TGTGCCAGTAGTACACTACAGGGACCGGGGAGCACCGGGGAGCTGTTTTTT
TRBD2	TRBJ2-7	.	TRBV27	CASRTTSGRGRYEQYF	TGTGCCAGCAGAACGACTAGCGGGAGGGGACGCTACGAGCAGTACTTC
.	TRBJ1-2	.	TRBV7-9	CASSPDPGGRATGYTF	TGTGCCAGCAGCCCGGACCCGGGGGGGCGGGCGACTGGCTACACCTTC
.	TRBJ2-7	.	TRBV28	CASSPPGGVSGEQYF	TGTGCCAGCAGTCCTCCCGGAGGAGTGTCGGGCGAGCAGTACTTC
TRBD2	TRBJ2-1	.	TRBV27	CASSLLTSWANSYNEQFF	TGTGCCAGCAGTTTATTGACTAGCTGGGCGAACTCCTACAATGAGCAGTTCTTC
.	TRBJ1-5	.	TRBV19	CASSINPEVGNQPQHF	TGTGCCAGTAGTATAAACCCGGAGGTGGGCAATCAGCCCCAGCATTTT
.	TRBJ1-1	.	TRBV9	CASSPIMSPNTEAFF	TGTGCCAGCAGCCCCATCATGAGCCCGAACACTGAAGCTTTCTTT
.	TRBJ1-2	.	TRBV6-5	CASSSSPAANYGYTF	TGTGCCAGCAGTTCGTCCCCAGCAGCTAACTATGGCTACACCTTC
.	TRBJ1-2	.	TRBV18	CASSPPTPQGGYTF	TGTGCCAGCTCACCACCCACCCCGCAGGGGGGCTACACCTTC
TRBD1	TRBJ1-1	.	TRBV18	CASSSTSAGGHTEAFF	TGTGCCAGCTCATCCACCTCTGCAGGGGGGCACACTGAAGCTTTCTTT
.	TRBJ1-1	.	TRBV11-2	CASPRGPWGTEAFF	TGTGCCAGCCCCCGGGGGCCCTGGGGCACTGAAGCTTTCTTT
.	TRBJ2-1	.	TRBV7-9	CASSLEGTNEQFF	TGTGCCAGCAGCTTAGAGGGGACCAATGAGCAGTTCTTC
.	TRBJ2-1	.	TRBV4-2	CASSQVVSGASYNEQFF	TGTGCCAGCAGCCAAGTCGTGAGCGGTGCATCCTACAATGAGCAGTTCTTC
.	TRBJ1-1	.	TRBV19	CASRPEGQLTEAFF	TGTGCCAGTAGGCCGGAGGGACAACTCACTGAAGCTTTCTTT
.	TRBJ2-2	.	TRBV5-1	CASSSLQGSTGELFF	TGCGCCAGCAGCTCCCTTCAGGGGAGCACCGGGGAGCTGTTTTTT
TRBD2	TRBJ2-3	once	TRBV9	CASSVARASGGIADTQYF	TGTGCCAGCAGCGTAGCTCGGGCTAGCGGGGGTATAGCAGATACGCAGTATTTT
TRBD1	TRBJ1-1	.	TRBV29-1	CSAWTGRDTEAFF	TGCAGCGCCTGGACAGGGCGGGACACTGAAGCTTTCTTT
TRBD1	TRBJ1-1	.	TRBV9	CASSVGGQTNTEAFF	TGTGCCAGCAGCGTAGGGGGACAGACGAACACTGAAGCTTTCTTT
.	TRBJ1-2	.	TRBV2	CASSVQGNYGYTF	TGTGCCAGCAGTGTACAGGGCAACTATGGCTACACCTTC
.	TRBJ1-6	.	TRBV9	CASSFGHPNNSPLHF	TGTGCCAGCAGCTTCGGACACCCCAATAATTCACCCCTCCACTTT
.	TRBJ1-4	.	TRBV21-1	CASSKDRINEKLFF	TGTGCCAGCAGCAAAGATAGGATTAATGAAAAACTGTTTTTT
TRBD1	TRBJ2-5	.	TRBV7-9	CASSLGETGIETQYF	TGTGCCAGCAGCTTAGGGGAGACAGGGATAGAGACCCAGTACTTC
.	TRBJ2-2	.	TRBV5-1	CASSLDPEITGELFF	TGCGCCAGCAGCTTGGATCCTGAGATCACCGGGGAGCTGTTTTTT
.	TRBJ2-7	.	TRBV6-5	CASSFLSYEQYF	TGTGCCAGCAGTTTTCTCTCCTACGAGCAGTACTTC
TRBD1	TRBJ1-2	.	TRBV27	CASSPTGGARGYTF	TGTGCCAGCAGTCCCACAGGGGGCGCGAGAGGCTACACCTTC
TRBD1	TRBJ1-3	.	TRBV5-1	CASRTTGSGNTIYF	TGCGCCAGCAGGACGACAGGGAGTGGAAACACCATATATTTT
.	TRBJ1-2	.	TRBV7-8	CASSSPGHGTNYGYTF	TGTGCCAGCAGCTCACCGGGACATGGGACTAACTATGGCTACACCTTC
TRBD2	TRBJ2-2	.	TRBV5-4	CASSLSGSGNTGELFF	TGTGCCAGCAGCTTAAGCGGGAGTGGGAACACCGGGGAGCTGTTTTTT
.	TRBJ1-2	.	TRBV27	CASSLGGADGYTF	TGTGCCAGCAGTTTAGGGGGGGCCGATGGCTACACCTTC
.	TRBJ1-6	once	TRBV9	CASSITDRNSPLHF	TGTGCCAGCAGCATCACGGACCGGAATTCACCCCTCCACTTT
.	TRBJ1-4	.	TRBV19	CASSIIQGNEKLFF	TGTGCCAGTAGTATAATCCAGGGGAATGAAAAACTGTTTTTT
.	TRBJ1-6	.	TRBV6-5	CASGGGSHLRSALHF	TGTGCCAGCGGGGGGGGGAGTCACCTGCGGTCGGCCCTCCACTTT
.	TRBJ2-5	.	TRBV12-3/TRBV12-4	CASQDRKETQYF	TGTGCCAGCCAAGACAGGAAAGAGACCCAGTACTTC
.	TRBJ1-1	.	TRBV6-5	CASSKIQDTEAFF	TGTGCCAGCAGCAAGATACAGGACACTGAAGCTTTCTTT